Listed below are T cell receptor beta chains from one sample, sequenced in a study of shared clonotypes between healthy human individuals. Produced via immunoSEQ multiplex PCR; TCRdb's table is partial and in-frame only. Of roughly 2.2 million clones detected, roughly 93% appear once; the ten largest clones hold 0.39%. The sequencing sample was made of naive CD4+ T cells from PBMCs. The receptors originated from a man between 18 and 35 years old in good health. Some clones in this sample may be carry-over from other donors' samples. Both conserved end residues are part of each CDR3. Each record gives: CDR3 length, V gene, J gene, D gene, clone size, CDR3 protein, CDR3 DNA. A D gene is named only where the DNA matches it firmly. For some rows the clone size is stated as once, few or many, or as a class when expanded; others skip it.

len: 16; v_gene: TRBV4-1; j_gene: TRBJ2-1; d_gene: NA; abundance: NA; CDR3aa: CASSASGTRSYNEQFF; CDR3nt: TGCGCCAGCAGCGCTTCCGGGACCCGATCCTACAATGAGCAGTTCTTC
len: 15; v_gene: TRBV28; j_gene: TRBJ2-1; d_gene: NA; abundance: NA; CDR3aa: CASSSDRSSYNEQFF; CDR3nt: TGTGCCAGCAGTTCCGACAGGAGCTCCTACAATGAGCAGTTCTTC
len: 14; v_gene: TRBV5-4; j_gene: TRBJ1-3; d_gene: NA; abundance: NA; CDR3aa: CASSWGAAGNTIYF; CDR3nt: TGTGCCAGCAGCTGGGGGGCGGCTGGAAACACCATATATTTT
len: 19; v_gene: TRBV19; j_gene: TRBJ1-4; d_gene: NA; abundance: NA; CDR3aa: CASSILLARDPTTNEKLFF; CDR3nt: TGTGCCAGTAGTATACTATTGGCCCGGGACCCAACAACTAATGAAAAACTGTTTTTT
len: 14; v_gene: TRBV10-2; j_gene: TRBJ2-7; d_gene: NA; abundance: NA; CDR3aa: CASSESGVPQEQYF; CDR3nt: NA
len: 15; v_gene: TRBV5-1; j_gene: TRBJ2-5; d_gene: TRBD2; abundance: NA; CDR3aa: CASSLWLAGRETQYF; CDR3nt: TGCGCCAGCAGCTTATGGCTAGCGGGTCGTGAGACCCAGTACTTC
len: 14; v_gene: TRBV11-3; j_gene: TRBJ2-7; d_gene: NA; abundance: NA; CDR3aa: CASSLSGMTYEQYF; CDR3nt: TGTGCCAGCAGCTTAAGCGGAATGACCTACGAGCAGTACTTC
len: 14; v_gene: TRBV11-2; j_gene: TRBJ2-2; d_gene: NA; abundance: NA; CDR3aa: CASSRDSDTGELFF; CDR3nt: TGTGCCAGCAGCCGGGACTCGGACACCGGGGAGCTGTTTTTT
len: 15; v_gene: TRBV4-1; j_gene: TRBJ2-2; d_gene: TRBD2; abundance: NA; CDR3aa: CASSRPLAGGGELFF; CDR3nt: TGCGCCAGCAGCCGCCCACTAGCGGGAGGTGGGGAGCTGTTTTTT
len: 14; v_gene: TRBV7-2; j_gene: TRBJ1-2; d_gene: TRBD1; abundance: NA; CDR3aa: CASSPGQGNYGYTF; CDR3nt: TGTGCCAGCAGCCCAGGACAGGGGAACTATGGCTACACCTTC
len: 16; v_gene: TRBV28; j_gene: TRBJ1-5; d_gene: TRBD1; abundance: NA; CDR3aa: CASINGTVYSNQPQHF; CDR3nt: TGTGCCAGCATAAATGGGACAGTCTATAGCAATCAGCCCCAGCATTTT
len: 15; v_gene: TRBV6-5; j_gene: TRBJ2-3; d_gene: TRBD1; abundance: NA; CDR3aa: CASSQTGAWTDTQYF; CDR3nt: TGTGCCAGCAGTCAAACAGGGGCCTGGACAGATACGCAGTATTTT
len: 18; v_gene: TRBV27; j_gene: TRBJ2-5; d_gene: TRBD2; abundance: once; CDR3aa: CASSLSPGLAGGAETQYF; CDR3nt: TGTGCCAGCAGTTTATCCCCCGGACTAGCGGGAGGGGCGGAGACCCAGTACTTC
len: 10; v_gene: TRBV27; j_gene: TRBJ2-7; d_gene: NA; abundance: NA; CDR3aa: CAEGCYEQYF; CDR3nt: TGTGCCGAAGGTTGCTACGAGCAGTACTTC
len: 13; v_gene: TRBV19; j_gene: TRBJ2-2; d_gene: TRBD1; abundance: once; CDR3aa: CASQTGVTGELFF; CDR3nt: TGTGCCAGTCAGACAGGGGTCACCGGGGAGCTGTTTTTT
len: 16; v_gene: TRBV28; j_gene: TRBJ2-1; d_gene: NA; abundance: NA; CDR3aa: CASSLPRRTDFNEQFF; CDR3nt: TGTGCCAGCAGTTTGCCCCGACGGACAGATTTCAATGAGCAGTTCTTC